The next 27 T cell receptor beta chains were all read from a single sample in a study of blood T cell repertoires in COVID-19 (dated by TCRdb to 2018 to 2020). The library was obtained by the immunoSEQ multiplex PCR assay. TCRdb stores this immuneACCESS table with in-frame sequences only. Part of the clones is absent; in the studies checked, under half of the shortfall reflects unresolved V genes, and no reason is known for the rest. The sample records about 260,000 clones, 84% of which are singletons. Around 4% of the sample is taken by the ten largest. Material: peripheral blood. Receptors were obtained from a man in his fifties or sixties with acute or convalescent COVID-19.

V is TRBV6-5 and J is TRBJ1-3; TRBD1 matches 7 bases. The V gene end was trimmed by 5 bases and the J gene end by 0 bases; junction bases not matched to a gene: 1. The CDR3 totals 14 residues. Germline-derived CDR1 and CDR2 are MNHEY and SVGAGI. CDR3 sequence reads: CASSTGVSGNTIYF. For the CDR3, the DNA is TGTGCCAGCAGTACAGGGGTCTCTGGAAACACCATATATTTT.

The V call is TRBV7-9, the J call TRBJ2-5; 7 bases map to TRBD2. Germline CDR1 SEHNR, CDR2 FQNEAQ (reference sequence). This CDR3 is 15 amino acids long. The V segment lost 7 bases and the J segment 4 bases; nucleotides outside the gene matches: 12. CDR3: CASNRGGAGGETQYF. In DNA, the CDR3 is TGTGCCAGCAACCGGGGAGGGGCTGGGGGAGAGACCCAGTACTTC.

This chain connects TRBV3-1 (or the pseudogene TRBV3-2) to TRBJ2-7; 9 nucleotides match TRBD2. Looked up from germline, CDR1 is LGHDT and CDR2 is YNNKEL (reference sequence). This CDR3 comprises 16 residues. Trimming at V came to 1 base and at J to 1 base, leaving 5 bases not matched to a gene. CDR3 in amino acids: CASSQVKRGASYEQYF. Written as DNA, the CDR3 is TGTGCCAGCAGCCAAGTTAAGCGGGGGGCTTCCTACGAGCAGTACTTC.

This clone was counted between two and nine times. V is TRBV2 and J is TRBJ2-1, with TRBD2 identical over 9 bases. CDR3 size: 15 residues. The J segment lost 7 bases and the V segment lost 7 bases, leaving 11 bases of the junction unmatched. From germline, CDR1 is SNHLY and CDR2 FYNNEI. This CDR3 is CASIVLAGAGNEQFF. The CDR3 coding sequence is TGTGCCAGCATAGTTTTAGCGGGAGCAGGGAATGAGCAGTTCTTC.

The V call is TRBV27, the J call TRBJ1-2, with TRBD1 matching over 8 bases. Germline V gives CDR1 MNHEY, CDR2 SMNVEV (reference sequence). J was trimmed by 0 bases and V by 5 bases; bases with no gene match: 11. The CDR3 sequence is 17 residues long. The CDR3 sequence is CASSPLGQGRSNYGYTF. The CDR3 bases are TGTGCCAGCAGTCCACTAGGACAGGGCCGCTCTAACTATGGCTACACCTTC.

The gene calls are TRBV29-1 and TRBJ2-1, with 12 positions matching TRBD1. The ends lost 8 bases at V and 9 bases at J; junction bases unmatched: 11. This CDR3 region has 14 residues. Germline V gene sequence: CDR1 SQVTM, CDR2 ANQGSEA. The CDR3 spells CSFLSGQGASEQFF. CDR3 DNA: TGCAGCTTCCTCTCGGGACAGGGGGCGAGTGAGCAGTTCTTC.

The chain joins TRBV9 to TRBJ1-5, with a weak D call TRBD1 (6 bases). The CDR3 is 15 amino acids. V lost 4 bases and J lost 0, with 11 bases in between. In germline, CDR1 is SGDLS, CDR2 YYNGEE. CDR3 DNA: TGTGCCAGCAGCCCGGACAGCTATAGCAATCAGCCCCAGCATTTT. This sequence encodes CASSPDSYSNQPQHF.

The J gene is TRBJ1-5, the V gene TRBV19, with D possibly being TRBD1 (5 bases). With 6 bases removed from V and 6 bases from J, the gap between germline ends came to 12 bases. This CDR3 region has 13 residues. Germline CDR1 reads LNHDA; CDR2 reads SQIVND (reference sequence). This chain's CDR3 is CASRGREVQPQHF. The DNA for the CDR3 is TGTGCCAGTAGGGGGCGCGAGGTTCAGCCCCAGCATTTT. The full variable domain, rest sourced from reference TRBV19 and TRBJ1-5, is DGGITQSPKYLFRKEGQNVTLSCEQNLNHDAMYWYRQDPGQGLRLIYYSQIVNDFQKGDIAEGYSVSREKKESFPLTVTSAQKNPTAFYLCASRGREVQPQHFGDGTRLSIL.

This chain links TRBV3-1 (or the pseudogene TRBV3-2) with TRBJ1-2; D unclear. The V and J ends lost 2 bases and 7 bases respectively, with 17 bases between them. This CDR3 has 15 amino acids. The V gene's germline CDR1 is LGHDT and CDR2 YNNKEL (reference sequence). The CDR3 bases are TGTGCCAGCAGCCAATTGGCAGGCAGTCCCAGTGGCTACACCTTC. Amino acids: CASSQLAGSPSGYTF.

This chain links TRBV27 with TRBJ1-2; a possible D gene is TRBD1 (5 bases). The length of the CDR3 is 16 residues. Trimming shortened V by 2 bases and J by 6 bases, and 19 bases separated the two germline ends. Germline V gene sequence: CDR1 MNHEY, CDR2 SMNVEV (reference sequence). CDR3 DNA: TGTGCCAGCAGTTTAACCCTCTTAGCAGGGTCGGATGGCTACACCTTC. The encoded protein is CASSLTLLAGSDGYTF.

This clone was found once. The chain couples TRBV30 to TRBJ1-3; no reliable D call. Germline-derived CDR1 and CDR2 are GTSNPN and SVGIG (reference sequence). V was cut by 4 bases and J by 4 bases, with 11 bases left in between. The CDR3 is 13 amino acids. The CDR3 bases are TGTGCCTGGAACAGTAACCTGGGAAACACCATATATTTT. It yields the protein CAWNSNLGNTIYF.

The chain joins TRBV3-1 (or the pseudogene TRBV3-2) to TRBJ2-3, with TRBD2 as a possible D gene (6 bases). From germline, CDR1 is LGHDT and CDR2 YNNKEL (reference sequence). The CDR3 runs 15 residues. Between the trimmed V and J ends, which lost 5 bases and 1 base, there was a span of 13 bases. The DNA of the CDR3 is TGTGCCAGCAGCTTATGGTCGGGGGGCACAGATACGCAGTATTTT. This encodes CASSLWSGGTDTQYF.

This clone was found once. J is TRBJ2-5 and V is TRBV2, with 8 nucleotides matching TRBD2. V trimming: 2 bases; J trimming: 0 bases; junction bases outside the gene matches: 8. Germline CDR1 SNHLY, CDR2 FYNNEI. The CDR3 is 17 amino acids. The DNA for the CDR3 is TGTGCCAGCAGTGAATGGGGCAGCGGGGGCAACCAAGAGACCCAGTACTTC. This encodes CASSEWGSGGNQETQYF.

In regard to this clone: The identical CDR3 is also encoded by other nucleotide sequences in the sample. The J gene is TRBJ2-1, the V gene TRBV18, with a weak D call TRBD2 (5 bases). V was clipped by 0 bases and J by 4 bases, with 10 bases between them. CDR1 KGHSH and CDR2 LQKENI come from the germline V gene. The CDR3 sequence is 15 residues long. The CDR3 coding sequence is TGTGCCAGCTCACCACCCAGCGGAGGATACAATGAGCAGTTCTTC. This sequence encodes CASSPPSGGYNEQFF.

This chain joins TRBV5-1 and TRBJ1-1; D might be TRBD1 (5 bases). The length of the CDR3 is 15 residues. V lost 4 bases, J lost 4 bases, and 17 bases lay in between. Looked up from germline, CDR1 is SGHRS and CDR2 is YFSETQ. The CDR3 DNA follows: TGCGCCAGCAGCCCGGGTCGGGGGTGGAGCACTGAAGCTTTCTTT. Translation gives CASSPGRGWSTEAFF.

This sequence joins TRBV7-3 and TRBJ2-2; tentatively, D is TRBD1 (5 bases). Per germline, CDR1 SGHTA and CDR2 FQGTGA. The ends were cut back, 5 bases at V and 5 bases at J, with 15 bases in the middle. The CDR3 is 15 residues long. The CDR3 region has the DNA TGTGCCAGCAGCCCGCAGGGAACCAATACCGGGGAGCTGTTTTTT. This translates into CASSPQGTNTGELFF.

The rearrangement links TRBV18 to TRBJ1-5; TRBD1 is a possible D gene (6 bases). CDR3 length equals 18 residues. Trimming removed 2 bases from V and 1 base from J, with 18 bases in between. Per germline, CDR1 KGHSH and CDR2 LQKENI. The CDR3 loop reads CASSPFSTGLNSNQPQHF. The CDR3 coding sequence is TGTGCCAGCTCACCATTTTCGACAGGACTCAACAGCAATCAGCCCCAGCATTTT. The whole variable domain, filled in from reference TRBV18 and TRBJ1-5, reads NAGVMQNPRHLVRRRGQEARLRCSPMKGHSHVYWYRQLPEEGLKFMVYLQKENIIDESGMPKERFSAEFPKEGPSILRIQQVVRGDSAAYFCASSPFSTGLNSNQPQHFGDGTRLSIL.

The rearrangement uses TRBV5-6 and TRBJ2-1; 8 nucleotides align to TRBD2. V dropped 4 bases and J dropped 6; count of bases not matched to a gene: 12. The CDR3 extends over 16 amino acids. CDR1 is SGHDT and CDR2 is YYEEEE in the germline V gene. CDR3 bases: TGTGCCAGCAGCCATAATAGACTAGCGAGGAGCAATGAGCAGTTCTTC. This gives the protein CASSHNRLARSNEQFF.

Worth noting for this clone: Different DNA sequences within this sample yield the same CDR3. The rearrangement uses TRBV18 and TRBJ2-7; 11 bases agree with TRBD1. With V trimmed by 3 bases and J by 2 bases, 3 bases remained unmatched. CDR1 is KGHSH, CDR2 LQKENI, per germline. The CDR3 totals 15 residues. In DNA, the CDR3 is TGTGCCAGCTCACCTGGGACAGGGGGAACCTACGAGCAGTACTTC. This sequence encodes CASSPGTGGTYEQYF. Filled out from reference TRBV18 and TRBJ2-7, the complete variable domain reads NAGVMQNPRHLVRRRGQEARLRCSPMKGHSHVYWYRQLPEEGLKFMVYLQKENIIDESGMPKERFSAEFPKEGPSILRIQQVVRGDSAAYFCASSPGTGGTYEQYFGPGTRLTVT.

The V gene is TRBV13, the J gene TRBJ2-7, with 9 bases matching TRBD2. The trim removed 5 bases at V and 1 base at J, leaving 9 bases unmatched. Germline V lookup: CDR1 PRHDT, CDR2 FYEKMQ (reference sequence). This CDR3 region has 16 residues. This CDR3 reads CASSSSGSWGSYEQYF. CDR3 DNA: TGTGCCAGCAGCAGTAGCGGGAGTTGGGGGTCCTACGAGCAGTACTTC.

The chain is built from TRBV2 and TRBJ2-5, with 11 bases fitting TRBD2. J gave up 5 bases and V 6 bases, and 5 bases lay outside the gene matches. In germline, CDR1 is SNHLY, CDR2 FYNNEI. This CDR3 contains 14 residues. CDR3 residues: CASRLGLAVETQYF. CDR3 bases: TGTGCCAGCAGACTGGGACTAGCGGTGGAGACCCAGTACTTC.

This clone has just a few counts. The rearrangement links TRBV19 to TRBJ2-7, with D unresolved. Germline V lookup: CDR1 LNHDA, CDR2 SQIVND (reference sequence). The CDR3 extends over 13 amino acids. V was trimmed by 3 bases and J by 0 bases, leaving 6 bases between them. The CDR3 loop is CASSMTLSYEQYF. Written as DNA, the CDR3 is TGTGCCAGTAGTATGACACTCTCCTACGAGCAGTACTTC.

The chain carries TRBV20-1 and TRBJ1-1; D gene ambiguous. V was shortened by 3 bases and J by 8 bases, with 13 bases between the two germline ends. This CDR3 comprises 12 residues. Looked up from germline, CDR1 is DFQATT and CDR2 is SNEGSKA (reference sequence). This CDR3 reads CSASSHSREAFF. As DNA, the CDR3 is TGCAGTGCTAGTTCCCACAGCAGGGAAGCTTTCTTT.

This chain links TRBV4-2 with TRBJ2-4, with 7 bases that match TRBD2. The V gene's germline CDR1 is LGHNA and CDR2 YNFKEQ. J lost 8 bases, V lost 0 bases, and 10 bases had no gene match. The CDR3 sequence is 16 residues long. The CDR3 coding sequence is TGTGCCAGCAGCCAAGAAAGGACTAGAGTAGTAGACATTCAGTACTTC. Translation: CASSQERTRVVDIQYF.

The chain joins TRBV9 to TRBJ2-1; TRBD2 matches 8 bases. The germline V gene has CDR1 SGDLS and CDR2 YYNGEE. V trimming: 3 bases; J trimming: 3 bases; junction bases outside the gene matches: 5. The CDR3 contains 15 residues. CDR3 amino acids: CASSAGTSIYNEQFF. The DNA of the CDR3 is TGTGCCAGCAGCGCCGGGACTAGTATCTACAATGAGCAGTTCTTC. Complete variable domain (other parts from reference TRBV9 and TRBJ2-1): DSGVTQTPKHLITATGQRVTLRCSPRSGDLSVYWYQQSLDQGLQFLIQYYNGEERAKGNILERFSAQQFPDLHSELNLSSLELGDSALYFCASSAGTSIYNEQFFGPGTRLTVL.

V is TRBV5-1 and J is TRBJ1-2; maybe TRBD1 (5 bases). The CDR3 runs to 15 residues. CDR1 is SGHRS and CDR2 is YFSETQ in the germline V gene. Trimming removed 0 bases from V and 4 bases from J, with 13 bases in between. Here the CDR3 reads CASSLEGSRVYGYTF. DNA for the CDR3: TGCGCCAGCAGCTTGGAGGGGTCCAGGGTCTATGGCTACACCTTC.

For the CDR3, the DNA is TGTGCCAGCAGCGCCCTCAGTAGCAATCAGCCCCAGCATTTT. Encoded protein: CASSALSSNQPQHF. V and J are TRBV9 and TRBJ1-5; D unclear. Looked up from germline, CDR1 is SGDLS and CDR2 is YYNGEE. This CDR3 is 14 amino acids long. Trimming stripped 3 bases from V and 0 bases from J, with 7 bases between. The complete variable domain, with remaining parts taken from reference TRBV9 and TRBJ1-5, reads DSGVTQTPKHLITATGQRVTLRCSPRSGDLSVYWYQQSLDQGLQFLIQYYNGEERAKGNILERFSAQQFPDLHSELNLSSLELGDSALYFCASSALSSNQPQHFGDGTRLSIL.